The 18 T cell receptor beta chains in this list originate from one sample, sequenced in a study of cytomegalovirus exposure and HLA in healthy donors. The study ran its PCR with 60 Vbeta and 13 Jbeta primers. Profiling relied on immunoSEQ multiplex PCR, and the TCRdb table lists in-frame clones only, not all of them. This sample carries approximately 120,000 clones, just under 75% of them seen once, and the ten largest clones take approximately 4.3%. The sample was PBMCs. The receptor source for this set is a man aged 55 to 70 in good health and CMV-seropositive.

This clone was detected once. V is TRBV6-5 and J is TRBJ2-7; possibly TRBD1 for D (6 bases). Germline CDR1 reads MNHEY; CDR2 reads SVGAGI. This CDR3 spans 14 amino acids. V shed 6 bases and J shed 3 bases, with 15 bases lying between them. This CDR3 reads CASRDNRVFYEQYF. DNA of the CDR3: TGTGCCAGCAGGGATAACAGGGTCTTCTACGAGCAGTACTTC.

The chain links TRBV2 to TRBJ1-6; D is perhaps TRBD1 (5 bases). Germline V gene lookup returns CDR1 SNHLY and CDR2 FYNNEI. The V and J ends lost 3 bases and 8 bases respectively, with 17 bases between them. The CDR3 runs 16 residues. This CDR3 reads CASSERPTWGDSPLHF. The CDR3 region has the DNA TGTGCCAGCAGTGAGCGGCCCACCTGGGGGGATTCACCCCTCCACTTT. Full variable domain (rest looked up from reference TRBV2 and TRBJ1-6): EPEVTQTPSHQVTQMGQEVILRCVPISNHLYFYWYRQILGQKVEFLVSFYNNEISEKSEIFDDQFSVERPDGSNFTLKIRSTKLEDSAMYFCASSERPTWGDSPLHFGNGTRLTVT.

The rearrangement uses TRBV5-1 and TRBJ1-2; 8 bases align to TRBD1. The CDR3 is 18 residues long. The junction had 13 bases not matched to a gene; V was cut back by 0 bases and J by 3 bases. CDR1 is SGHRS, CDR2 YFSETQ, per germline. The DNA for the CDR3 is TGCGCCAGCAGCTTGGCCCGGTTTTCAGGGGGCAGGGACTATGGCTACACCTTC. It codes for CASSLARFSGGRDYGYTF.

This clone was picked up many times. The chain joins TRBV5-4 to TRBJ2-5, with 10 bases matching TRBD2. In germline, CDR1 is SGHNT, CDR2 YYREEE (reference sequence). There are 14 residues in the CDR3. CDR3 sequence (DNA): TGTGCGTTGAGTAGCGGGGGGTTAAAAGAGACCCAGTACTTC. Translating gives CALSSGGLKETQYF. Supplemented by reference TRBV5-4 and TRBJ2-5, the full variable domain reads ETGVTQSPTHLIKTRGQQVTLRCSSQSGHNTVSWYQQALGQGPQFIFQYYREEENGRGNFPPRFSGLQFPNYSSELNVNALELDDSALYLCALSSGGLKETQYFGPGTRLLVL.

This clone came up a few times. The chain combines TRBV2 with TRBJ2-6; a weak D match, TRBD1 (6 bases). The CDR3 has 16 amino acids. V lost 6 bases to trimming and J lost 0 bases, with 12 bases between them. The germline CDR1 and CDR2 sequences are SNHLY and FYNNEI. The CDR3 DNA reads as TGTGCCAGCAGGAAACAGGGTTTCTCTGGGGCCAACGTCCTGACTTTC. It specifies CASRKQGFSGANVLTF.

This clone was found a few times. The chain carries TRBV6-5 and TRBJ2-2; D uncertain. Trimming took 0 bases from V and 8 from J, leaving 10 bases between them. This CDR3 spans 14 amino acids. Germline lookup yields CDR1 MNHEY and CDR2 SVGAGI. CDR3 in amino acids: CASSYSRIIGELFF. The CDR3 coding sequence is TGTGCCAGCAGTTACTCGAGAATTATTGGGGAGCTGTTTTTT.

There are a few counts of this clone. The chain's CDR3 is CASSLPVQAITGELFF. The CDR3 coding sequence is TGTGCCAGCAGTTTACCCGTACAGGCGATCACCGGGGAGCTGTTTTTT. The chain uses TRBV28 and TRBJ2-2; tentatively, D is TRBD1 (5 bases). CDR3 length: 16 residues. Germline lookup yields CDR1 MDHEN and CDR2 SYDVKM. Between the trimmed V and J ends, which lost 2 bases and 4 bases, there was a span of 14 bases.

J is TRBJ2-5 and V is TRBV19; 8 bases fit TRBD2. From germline, CDR1 is LNHDA and CDR2 SQIVND (reference sequence). The CDR3 has 17 amino acids. The J segment lost 5 bases and the V segment lost 0 bases, leaving 11 bases of the junction unmatched. CDR3 region: CASSIDAGSGGSETQYF. The CDR3 region has the DNA TGTGCCAGTAGTATAGATGCGGGGAGCGGGGGATCCGAGACCCAGTACTTC. Full variable domain (rest looked up from reference TRBV19 and TRBJ2-5): DGGITQSPKYLFRKEGQNVTLSCEQNLNHDAMYWYRQDPGQGLRLIYYSQIVNDFQKGDIAEGYSVSREKKESFPLTVTSAQKNPTAFYLCASSIDAGSGGSETQYFGPGTRLLVL.

The chain uses TRBV21-1 and TRBJ2-7; the table's D call of TRBD1 was not tested on the DNA. TRBV21-1 is a pseudogene locus. The CDR3 contains 17 residues. CDR3 in amino acids: CASPGPFPGTGGYEQYF. The CDR3 bases are TGTGCCAGCCCCGGCCCATTCCCCGGGACAGGGGGATACGAGCAGTACTTC.

The chain carries TRBV2 and TRBJ2-7, with TRBD2 as a possible D gene (6 bases). Germline CDR1 reads SNHLY; CDR2 reads FYNNEI. V dropped 3 bases and J dropped 2 bases, with 11 bases sitting between them. The CDR3 loop spans 14 amino acids. CDR3 DNA: TGTGCCAGCAGTGACGGCGGGGCACCCTACGAGCAGTACTTC. Its protein is CASSDGGAPYEQYF.

The rearrangement uses TRBV27 and TRBJ2-5; 8 bases match TRBD1. J gave up 4 bases and V 1 base, and 11 bases lay outside the gene matches. The germline CDR1 and CDR2 sequences are MNHEY and SMNVEV (reference sequence). The CDR3 contains 17 residues. For the CDR3, the DNA is TGTGCCAGCAGTTTATTGGGAGCAGACAGGGGCTCAGAGACCCAGTACTTC. As protein: CASSLLGADRGSETQYF.

The V gene is TRBV10-2, the J gene TRBJ1-5; 10 bases match TRBD1. V shed 6 bases and J 5 bases; nucleotides not matched to a gene: 4. The length of the CDR3 is 14 residues. Germline values: CDR1 WSHSY, CDR2 SAAADI. CDR3 protein: CASRAGTGDQPQHF. CDR3 sequence (DNA): TGCGCCAGCAGAGCCGGGACAGGGGATCAGCCCCAGCATTTT.

The rearrangement links TRBV5-1 to TRBJ2-5, with D possibly matching TRBD1 (6 bases). CDR1 and CDR2 (germline): SGHRS, YFSETQ. This CDR3 comprises 13 residues. Between the trimmed V and J ends, which lost 1 base and 3 bases, there was a span of 7 bases. The DNA for the CDR3 is TGCGCCAGCAGCTTGTCAGGGGAAGAGACCCAGTACTTC. Amino acids: CASSLSGEETQYF.

This clone was detected only once. The chain recombines TRBV6-6 with TRBJ1-2; 9 nucleotides align to TRBD1. This CDR3 region has 16 residues. The junction had 7 bases not matched to a gene; V was cut back by 2 bases and J by 3 bases. CDR1 is MNHNY, CDR2 SVGAGI, per germline (reference sequence). The DNA of the CDR3 is TGTGCCAGCAGTTACCCGCGAGGGACAGGGTACTATGGCTACACCTTC. It translates to CASSYPRGTGYYGYTF.

The rearrangement uses TRBV30 and TRBJ2-3; 11 nucleotides align to TRBD2. The V gene's germline CDR1 is GTSNPN and CDR2 SVGIG (reference sequence). Trimming at V came to 0 bases and at J to 6 bases, leaving 5 bases not matched to a gene. The CDR3 spans 15 residues. Here the CDR3 DNA reads TGTGCCTGGAGTGTAACTAGCGGGGGATTTGATACGCAGTATTTT. It codes for CAWSVTSGGFDTQYF.

V and J are TRBV11-2 and TRBJ2-7, with 9 bases aligning to TRBD1. Germline lookup yields CDR1 SGHAT and CDR2 FQNNGV. The V gene end was trimmed by 4 bases and the J gene end by 3 bases; junction bases not matched to a gene: 10. This CDR3 has 16 residues. The CDR3 protein is CASSSGRDRVRYEQYF. CDR3 DNA: TGTGCCAGCAGCTCTGGGAGGGACAGGGTCCGCTACGAGCAGTACTTC.

This chain joins TRBV15 and TRBJ2-5; D may be TRBD1 (6 bases). V gave up 0 bases and J gave up 2 bases, with 13 bases separating them. Germline-derived CDR1 and CDR2 are LNHNV and YYDKDF (reference sequence). This CDR3 has 16 residues. The CDR3 sequence: CATSRDPGRGQETQYF. The CDR3 bases are TGTGCCACCAGCAGAGATCCCGGCAGGGGACAAGAGACCCAGTACTTC.

This clone was seen more than once but under ten times. The chain is built from TRBV10-1 and TRBJ1-5; possible D gene TRBD1, 5 bases. This CDR3 has 14 amino acids. Trimming shortened V by 6 bases and J by 8 bases, and 17 bases separated the two germline ends. Germline loops: CDR1 WNHNN, CDR2 SYGVQD (reference sequence). The chain's CDR3 is CASRPHGGEKPQHF. CDR3 DNA sequence: TGCGCCAGCAGACCTCATGGGGGGGAGAAGCCCCAGCATTTT.